This record covers a single T cell receptor beta chain. Per the germline V gene, CDR1 is MNHEY and CDR2 is SMNVEV (reference sequence). The CDR3 totals 17 residues. The J segment lost 0 bases and the V segment lost 6 bases, leaving 6 bases of the junction unmatched. Generated by immunoSEQ multiplex PCR, the TCRdb table keeps only in-frame clones and is missing some. This sample has tens of thousands of clones, with about 93% found just once. The sample comes from a study of technical replicates of blood from a handful of donors. The rearrangement links TRBV27 to TRBJ2-3, with 13 bases identical to TRBD2. The sequenced sample consisted of T cells isolated from PBMCs. The sequence was collected from a human donor in good health. The CDR3 loop reads CASRRTSGSPSTDTQYF. The CDR3 nucleotides read TGTGCCAGCAGAAGGACTAGCGGGAGTCCTAGCACAGATACGCAGTATTTT.